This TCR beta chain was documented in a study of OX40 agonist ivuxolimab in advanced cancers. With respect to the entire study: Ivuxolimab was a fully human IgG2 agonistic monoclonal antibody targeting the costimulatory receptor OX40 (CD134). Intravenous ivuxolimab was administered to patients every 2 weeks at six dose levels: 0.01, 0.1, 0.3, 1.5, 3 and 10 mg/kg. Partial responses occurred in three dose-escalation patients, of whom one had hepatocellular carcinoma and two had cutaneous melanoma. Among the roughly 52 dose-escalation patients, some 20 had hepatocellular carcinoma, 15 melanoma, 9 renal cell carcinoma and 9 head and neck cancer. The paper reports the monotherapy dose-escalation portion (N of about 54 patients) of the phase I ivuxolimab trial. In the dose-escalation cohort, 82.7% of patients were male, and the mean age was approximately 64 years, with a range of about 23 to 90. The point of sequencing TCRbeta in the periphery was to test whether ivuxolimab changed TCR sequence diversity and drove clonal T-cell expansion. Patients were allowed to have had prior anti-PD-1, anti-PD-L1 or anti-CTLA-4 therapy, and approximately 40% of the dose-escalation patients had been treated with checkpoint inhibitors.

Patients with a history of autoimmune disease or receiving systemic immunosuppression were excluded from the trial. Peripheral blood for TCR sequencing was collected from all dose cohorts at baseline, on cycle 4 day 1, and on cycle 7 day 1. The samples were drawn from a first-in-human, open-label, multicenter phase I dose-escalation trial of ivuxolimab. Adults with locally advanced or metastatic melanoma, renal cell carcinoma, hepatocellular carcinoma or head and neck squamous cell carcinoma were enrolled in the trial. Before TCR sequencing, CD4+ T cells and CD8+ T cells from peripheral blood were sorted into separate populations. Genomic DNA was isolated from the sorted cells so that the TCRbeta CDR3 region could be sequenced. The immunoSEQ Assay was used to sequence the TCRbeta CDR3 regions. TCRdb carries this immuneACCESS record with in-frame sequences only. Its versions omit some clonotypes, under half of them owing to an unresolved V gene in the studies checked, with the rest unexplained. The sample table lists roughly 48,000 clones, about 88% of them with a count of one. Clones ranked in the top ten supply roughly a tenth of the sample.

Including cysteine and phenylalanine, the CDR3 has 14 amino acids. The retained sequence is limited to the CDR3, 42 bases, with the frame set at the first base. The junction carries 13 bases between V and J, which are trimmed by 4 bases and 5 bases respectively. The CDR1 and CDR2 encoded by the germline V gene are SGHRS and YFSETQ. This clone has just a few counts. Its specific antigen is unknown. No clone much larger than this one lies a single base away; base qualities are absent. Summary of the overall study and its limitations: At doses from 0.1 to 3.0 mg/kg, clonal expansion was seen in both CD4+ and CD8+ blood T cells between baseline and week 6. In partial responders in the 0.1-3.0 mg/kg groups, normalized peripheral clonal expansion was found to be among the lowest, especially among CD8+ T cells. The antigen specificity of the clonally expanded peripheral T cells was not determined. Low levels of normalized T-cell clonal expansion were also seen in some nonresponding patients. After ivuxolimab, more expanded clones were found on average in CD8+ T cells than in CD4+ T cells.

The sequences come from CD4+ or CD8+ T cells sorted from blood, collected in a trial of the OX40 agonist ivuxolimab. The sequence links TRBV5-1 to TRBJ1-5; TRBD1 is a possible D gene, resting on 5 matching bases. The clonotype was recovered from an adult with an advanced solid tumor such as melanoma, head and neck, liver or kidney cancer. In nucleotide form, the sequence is TGCGCCAGCAGCACGGGGACGCAAGATCAGCCCCAGCATTTT. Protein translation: CASSTGTQDQPQHF.